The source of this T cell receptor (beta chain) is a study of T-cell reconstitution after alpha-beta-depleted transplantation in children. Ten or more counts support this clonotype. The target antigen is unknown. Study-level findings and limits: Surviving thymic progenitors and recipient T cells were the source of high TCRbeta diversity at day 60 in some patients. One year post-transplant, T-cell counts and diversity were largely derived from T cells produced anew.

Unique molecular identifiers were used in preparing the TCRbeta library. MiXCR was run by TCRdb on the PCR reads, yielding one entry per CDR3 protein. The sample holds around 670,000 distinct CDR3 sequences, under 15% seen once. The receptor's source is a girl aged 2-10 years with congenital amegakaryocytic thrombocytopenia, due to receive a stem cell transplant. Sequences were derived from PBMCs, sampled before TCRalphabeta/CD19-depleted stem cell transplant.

DNA for the CDR3: TGTGCCAGCAGCGTCATCTCGGGGGATACGCAGTATTTT. Amino acid sequence: CASSVISGDTQYF. The rearrangement uses TRBV9 and TRBJ2-3; the D gene is possibly TRBD2 (5 bases). Germline CDR1 and CDR2: SGDLS and YYNGEE. Trimming cost V 2 bases and J 6 bases, with 10 bases left between them. The length of the CDR3 is 13 residues.